The clone carrying this TCR beta chain came up once. What it recognizes is unknown. V lost 7 bases and J 3 bases, leaving 12 bases between the germline ends. Germline V gene data show CDR1 as LNHDA and CDR2 as SQIVND (reference sequence). This CDR3 is built from 13 residues. This sample is drawn from a study of post-analysis software for immune sequencing data. Turning to the study itself: Included courses were relapsing-remitting and secondary progressive multiple sclerosis; progressive-relapsing multiple sclerosis was also included. Study-level results: By F measure, samples from a shared preparation batch strongly co-clustered. Those with multiple sclerosis, the patient group, showed significantly lower normalized Chao1 diversity than controls. Elevated frequency relative to controls characterized several TRBV segments in patients, TRBV5-6, TRBV5-1 and TRBV20-1 among them.

Unique molecular identifiers tagged the TCR beta cDNA libraries. Each sample of roughly 0.85 to 11 million input T cells yielded around 500,000 cDNA molecules, so each molecule approximated one T cell. Each CDR3 protein is one row after TCRdb ran MiXCR on the PCR reads. Of around 440,000 distinct CDR3 sequences detected, roughly 46% appear once; the ten largest clones hold roughly an eighth. This chain connects TRBV19 to TRBJ1-1; D unresolved. The source material was blood. The clonotype was recovered from a girl between 5 and 17 years old with multiple sclerosis. CDR3 residues: CASTIGVYTEAFF. Written as DNA, the CDR3 is TGTGCCAGTACCATCGGGGTTTACACTGAAGCTTTCTTT.